One and the same sample provided the 8 T cell receptor beta chains below, sequenced in a study of response to subunit inactivated influenza vaccine. TCRdb itself ran the RT-PCR reads through MiXCR, one entry per CDR3 protein. The sample consists of about 190,000 distinct CDR3 sequences, 14% of them appearing once. The sample in question was CD8+ T cells sorted from PBMCs, obtained roughly 5 days after vaccination. Receptors originate from a man aged 45-60 years who received an inactivated influenza vaccine.

This chain joins TRBV10-3 and TRBJ2-3, with D tentatively TRBD1 or TRBD2 (6 bases each). From germline, CDR1 is ENHRY and CDR2 SYGVKD. The CDR3 runs 16 residues. V lost 6 bases and J 4 bases, leaving 20 bases between the germline ends. The CDR3 nucleotides are TGTGCCATCAGGGCAGGGGAGGCCGCCCGCCCAGATACGCAGTATTTT. Translated, it gives CAIRAGEAARPDTQYF.

This clonotype was counted only a few times. The J gene is TRBJ2-7, the V gene TRBV29-1, with D perhaps given as TRBD1 or TRBD2 (6 bases each). This CDR3 region has 14 residues. The germline V gene encodes CDR1 SQVTM and CDR2 ANQGSEA. The V and J ends lost 5 bases and 3 bases respectively, with 17 bases between them. CDR3 coding DNA: TGCAGCGTTCTCTCCGGCCGGGGGCACTACGAGCAGTACTTC. Its translation is CSVLSGRGHYEQYF.

This clonotype was counted at least ten times. V is TRBV29-1 and J is TRBJ2-1, with TRBD1 matching 7 bases. The V gene's germline CDR1 is SQVTM and CDR2 ANQGSEA. The CDR3 is made up of 15 amino acids. The V and J ends lost 1 base and 1 base, in that order; junction bases with no gene match: 4. The CDR3 protein is CSVEGGGVSYNEQFF. As DNA, the CDR3 is TGCAGCGTTGAAGGAGGGGGCGTTTCCTACAATGAGCAGTTCTTC.

This clonotype was seen only a few times. The J gene is TRBJ1-2, the V gene TRBV11-2; 12 bases match TRBD1. The trim removed 9 bases at V and 6 bases at J, leaving 17 bases unmatched. The germline CDR1 and CDR2 sequences are SGHAT and FQNNGV. The CDR3 totals 17 residues. DNA for the CDR3: TGTGCCAGTGGGGGATCTCCGGGACAGGGGGCTTTGGATGGCTACACCTTC. Translation gives CASGGSPGQGALDGYTF.

This clonotype was recorded at least ten times. The chain uses TRBV28 and TRBJ2-1, with 9 nucleotides matching TRBD2. The CDR3 is made up of 17 amino acids. Germline trimming cut 2 bases from V and 0 bases from J; bases unmatched to any gene: 5. Germline CDR1 is MDHEN and CDR2 is SYDVKM. The CDR3 here is CASSLPSGGSSYNEQFF. The CDR3 coding sequence is TGTGCCAGCAGTTTACCCAGCGGGGGGAGCTCCTACAATGAGCAGTTCTTC. Combining the CDR3 with reference TRBV28 and TRBJ2-1 gives the whole variable domain DVKVTQSSRYLVKRTGEKVFLECVQDMDHENMFWYRQDPGLGLRLIYFSYDVKMKEKGDIPEGYSVSREKKERFSLILESASTNQTSMYLCASSLPSGGSSYNEQFFGPGTRLTVL.

This clonotype was observed a handful of times. The chain links TRBV3-1 to TRBJ2-3; 7 bases match TRBD1. CDR3 length: 18 residues. Losses at the gene ends were 0 bases for V and 6 bases for J; bases not matched to a gene: 15. The germline V gene encodes CDR1 LGHDT and CDR2 YNNKEL (reference sequence). The CDR3 sequence: CASSQDRAWTGRLDTQYF. The CDR3 region has the DNA TGTGCCAGCAGCCAAGATCGGGCCTGGACAGGCAGACTGGATACGCAGTATTTT.

This clonotype was recorded many times. V is TRBV12-3 or TRBV12-4 and J is TRBJ2-7, with 10 bases lining up with TRBD1. The CDR3 is 15 amino acids. Trimming removed 2 bases from V and 3 bases from J; junction bases left unmatched: 4. The CDR3 protein is CASSLTGTGDYEQYF. In DNA form, the CDR3 reads TGTGCCAGCAGTTTAACCGGGACAGGGGACTACGAGCAGTACTTC.

This clonotype was observed a few times. This CDR3 reads CASSVSQEEDTEAFF. The CDR3 DNA follows: TGTGCCAGCAGCGTATCACAGGAGGAGGACACTGAAGCTTTCTTT. The V and J genes are TRBV9 and TRBJ1-1, with a weak D call TRBD1 (5 bases). The CDR3 sequence is 15 residues long. V was shortened by 1 base and J by 3 bases, with 13 bases between the two germline ends. CDR1 is SGDLS, CDR2 YYNGEE, per germline.